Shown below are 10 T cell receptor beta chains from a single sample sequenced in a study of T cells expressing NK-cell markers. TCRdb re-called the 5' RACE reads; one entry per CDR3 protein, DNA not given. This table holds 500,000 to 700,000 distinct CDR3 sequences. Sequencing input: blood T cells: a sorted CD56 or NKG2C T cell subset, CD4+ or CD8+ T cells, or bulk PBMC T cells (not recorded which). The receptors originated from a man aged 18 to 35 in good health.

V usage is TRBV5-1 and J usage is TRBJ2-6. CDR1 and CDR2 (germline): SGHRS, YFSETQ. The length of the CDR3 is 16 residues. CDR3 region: CASSPAGLSRANVLTF.

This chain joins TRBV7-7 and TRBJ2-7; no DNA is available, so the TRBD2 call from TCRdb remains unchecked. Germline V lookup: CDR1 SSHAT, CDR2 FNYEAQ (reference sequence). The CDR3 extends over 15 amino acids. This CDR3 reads CASSLDSSGSYEQYF.

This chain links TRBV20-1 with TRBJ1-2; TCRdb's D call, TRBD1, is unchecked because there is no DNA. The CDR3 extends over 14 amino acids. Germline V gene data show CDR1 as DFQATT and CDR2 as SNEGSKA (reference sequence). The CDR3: CSAPRGGPNYGYTF.

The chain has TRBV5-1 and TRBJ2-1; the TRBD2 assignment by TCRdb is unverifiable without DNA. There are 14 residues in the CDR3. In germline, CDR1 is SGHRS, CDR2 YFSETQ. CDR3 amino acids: CASSGTSGSGEQFF.

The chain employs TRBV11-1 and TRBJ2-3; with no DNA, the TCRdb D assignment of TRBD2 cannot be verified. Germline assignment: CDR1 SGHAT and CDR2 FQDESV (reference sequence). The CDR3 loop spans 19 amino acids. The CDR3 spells CASSVGGLAGLLSTDTQYF. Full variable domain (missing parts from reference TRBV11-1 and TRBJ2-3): EAEVAQSPRYKITEKSQAVAFWCDPISGHATLYWYRQILGQGPELLVQFQDESVVDDSQLPKDRFSAERLKGVDSTLKIQPAELGDSAMYLCASSVGGLAGLLSTDTQYFGPGTRLTVL.

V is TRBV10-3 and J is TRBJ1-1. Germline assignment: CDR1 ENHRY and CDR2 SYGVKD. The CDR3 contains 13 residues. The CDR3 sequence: CAMAPGPTGEAFF.

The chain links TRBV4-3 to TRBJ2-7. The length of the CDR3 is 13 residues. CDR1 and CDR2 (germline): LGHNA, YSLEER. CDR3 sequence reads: CASSHQDGYEQYF.

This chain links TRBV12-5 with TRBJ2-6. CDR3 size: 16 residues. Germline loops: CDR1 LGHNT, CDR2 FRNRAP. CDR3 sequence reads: CASGFGVNSGANVLTF.

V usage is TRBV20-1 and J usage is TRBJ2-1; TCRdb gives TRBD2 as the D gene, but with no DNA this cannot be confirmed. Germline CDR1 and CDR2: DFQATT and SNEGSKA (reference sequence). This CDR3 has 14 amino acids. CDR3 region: CSAIRDSAYNEQFF.

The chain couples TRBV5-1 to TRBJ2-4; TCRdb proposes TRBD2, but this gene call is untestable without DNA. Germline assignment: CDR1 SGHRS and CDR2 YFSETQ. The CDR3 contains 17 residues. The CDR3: CASSLLQSGESKNIQYF.